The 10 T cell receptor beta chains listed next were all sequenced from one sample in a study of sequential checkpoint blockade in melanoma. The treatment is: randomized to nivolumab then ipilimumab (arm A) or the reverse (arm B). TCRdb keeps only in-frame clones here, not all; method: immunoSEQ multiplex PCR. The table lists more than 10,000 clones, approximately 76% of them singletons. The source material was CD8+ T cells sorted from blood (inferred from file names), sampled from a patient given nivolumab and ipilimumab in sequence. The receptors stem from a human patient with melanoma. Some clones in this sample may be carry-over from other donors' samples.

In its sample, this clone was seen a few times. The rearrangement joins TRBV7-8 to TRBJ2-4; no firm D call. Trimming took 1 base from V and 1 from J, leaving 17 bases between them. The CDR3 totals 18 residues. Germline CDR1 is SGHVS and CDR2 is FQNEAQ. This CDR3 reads CASSLDSSAFGAKNIQYF. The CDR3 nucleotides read TGTGCCAGCAGCTTAGATTCATCAGCCTTCGGGGCCAAAAACATTCAGTACTTC. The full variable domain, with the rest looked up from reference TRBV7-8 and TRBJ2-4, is GAGVSQSPRYKVAKRGQDVALRCDPISGHVSLFWYQQALGQGPEFLTYFQNEAQLDKSGLPSDRFFAERPEGSVSTLKIQRTQQEDSAVYLCASSLDSSAFGAKNIQYFGAGTRLSVL.

The CDR3 nucleotides read TGTGCCAGCAGCTCAGGGGGCGCGGCTGAAGCTTTCTTT. Protein product: CASSSGGAAEAFF. The gene calls are TRBV7-2 and TRBJ1-1, with 8 bases that match TRBD1. The CDR3 has 13 residues. Germline V gene lookup returns CDR1 SGHTA and CDR2 FQGNSA. Trimming took 4 bases from V and 6 from J; bases not matched to a gene: 4.

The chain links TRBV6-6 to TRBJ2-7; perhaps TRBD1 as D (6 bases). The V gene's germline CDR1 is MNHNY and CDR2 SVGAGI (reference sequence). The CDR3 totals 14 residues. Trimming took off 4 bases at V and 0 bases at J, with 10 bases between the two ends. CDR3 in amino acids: CASSSDRFSYEQYF. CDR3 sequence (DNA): TGTGCCAGCAGTTCGGACAGATTCTCCTACGAGCAGTACTTC.

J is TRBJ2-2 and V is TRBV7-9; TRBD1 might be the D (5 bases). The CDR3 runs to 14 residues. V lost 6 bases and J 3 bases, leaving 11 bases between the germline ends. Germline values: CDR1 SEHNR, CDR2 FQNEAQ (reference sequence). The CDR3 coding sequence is TGTGCCAGCAGTCAGGACACTTACACCGGGGAGCTGTTTTTT. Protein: CASSQDTYTGELFF.

CDR3 coding DNA: TGCAGCGTTGAATCTGAGACAGTAAACACCTACGAGCAGTACTTC. Translation: CSVESETVNTYEQYF. The chain employs TRBV29-1 and TRBJ2-7; the D gene is possibly TRBD1 (5 bases). V lost 2 bases to trimming and J lost 2 bases, with 16 bases between them. The CDR3 runs to 15 residues. Germline V CDR1 and CDR2: SQVTM, ANQGSEA.

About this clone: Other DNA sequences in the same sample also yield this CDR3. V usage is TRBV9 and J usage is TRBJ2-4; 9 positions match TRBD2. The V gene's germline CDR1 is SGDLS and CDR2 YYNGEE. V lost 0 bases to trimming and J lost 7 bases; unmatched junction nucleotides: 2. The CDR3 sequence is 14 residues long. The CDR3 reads CASSVGGGGNIQYF. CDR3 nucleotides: TGTGCCAGCAGCGTAGGCGGGGGGGGTAACATTCAGTACTTC.

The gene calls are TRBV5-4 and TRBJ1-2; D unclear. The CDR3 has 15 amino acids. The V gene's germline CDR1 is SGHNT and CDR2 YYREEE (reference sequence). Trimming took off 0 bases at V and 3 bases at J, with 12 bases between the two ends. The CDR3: CASSLDGRADYGYTF. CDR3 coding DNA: TGTGCCAGCAGCTTGGACGGGAGGGCGGACTATGGCTACACCTTC.

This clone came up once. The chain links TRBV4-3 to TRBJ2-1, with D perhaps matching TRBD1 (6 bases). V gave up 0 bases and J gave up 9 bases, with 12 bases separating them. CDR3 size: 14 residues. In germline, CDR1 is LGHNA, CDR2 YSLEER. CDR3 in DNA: TGCGCCAGCAGCCAAGATAAACAGGGTTCTGAGCAGTTCTTC. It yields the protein CASSQDKQGSEQFF.

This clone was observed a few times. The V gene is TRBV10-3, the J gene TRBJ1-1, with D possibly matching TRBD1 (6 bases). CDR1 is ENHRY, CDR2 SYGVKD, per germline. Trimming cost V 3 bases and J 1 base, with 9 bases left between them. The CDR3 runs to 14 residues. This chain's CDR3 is CAISDTGKNTEAFF. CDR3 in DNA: TGTGCCATCAGTGATACAGGGAAGAACACTGAAGCTTTCTTT.

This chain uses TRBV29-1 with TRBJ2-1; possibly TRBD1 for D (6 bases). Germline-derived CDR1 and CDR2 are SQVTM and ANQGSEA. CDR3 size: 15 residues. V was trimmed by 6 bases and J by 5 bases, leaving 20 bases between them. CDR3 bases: TGCAGCGTCTTTTGGTGGGGGCGACGTGACAATGAGCAGTTCTTC. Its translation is CSVFWWGRRDNEQFF.